The 23 T cell receptor beta chains below all came from one sample that was sequenced in a study of blood T cell repertoires in COVID-19. Profiling relied on immunoSEQ multiplex PCR, and the TCRdb table lists in-frame clones only, not all of them. The sample lists under 200,000 clones, roughly 77% occurring once. Specimen: peripheral blood. The receptors were sampled from a woman between 40 and 50 years old with COVID-19, enrolled during active disease.

The chain couples TRBV19 to TRBJ1-2, with a tentative D call TRBD1 (5 bases). V dropped 3 bases and J dropped 3 bases, with 14 bases sitting between them. The CDR3 totals 15 residues. The germline V gene has CDR1 LNHDA and CDR2 SQIVND (reference sequence). CDR3 coding DNA: TGTGCCAGTAGTATTCCGGCCGGGGGGGACTATGGCTACACCTTC. Translation: CASSIPAGGDYGYTF.

This clone was recorded a few times. The chain has TRBV5-6 and TRBJ1-4; D is ambiguous. The V gene lost 1 base and the J gene lost 2 bases, with 9 bases spanning the gap. This CDR3 has 15 amino acids. Germline V CDR1 and CDR2: SGHDT, YYEEEE. CDR3: CASSLQMLTNEKLFF. Here the CDR3 DNA reads TGTGCCAGCAGCTTGCAGATGCTCACTAATGAAAAACTGTTTTTT. Complete variable domain (other parts from reference TRBV5-6 and TRBJ1-4): DAGVTQSPTHLIKTRGQQVTLRCSPKSGHDTVSWYQQALGQGPQFIFQYYEEEERQRGNFPDRFSGHQFPNYSSELNVNALLLGDSALYLCASSLQMLTNEKLFFGSGTQLSVL.

The chain is built from TRBV4-1 and TRBJ1-3; a weak D match, TRBD1 (5 bases). Germline CDR1 and CDR2: MGHRA and YSYEKL. This CDR3 is built from 15 residues. V was cut by 0 bases and J by 3 bases, with 9 bases left in between. The CDR3 DNA reads as TGCGCCAGCAGCCAAGATGAACAGGTTGGAAACACCATATATTTT. Its translation: CASSQDEQVGNTIYF.

The V and J genes are TRBV7-6 and TRBJ2-2; D is possibly TRBD2 (6 bases). Trimming stripped 3 bases from V and 2 bases from J, with 10 bases between. The CDR3 has 15 residues. Looked up from germline, CDR1 is SGHVS and CDR2 is FNYEAQ. Written as DNA, the CDR3 is TGTGCCAGCAGCTTCGGGACTCTTAACACCGGGGAGCTGTTTTTT. This encodes CASSFGTLNTGELFF.

The rearrangement uses TRBV5-4 and TRBJ1-3; no firm D call. V shed 3 bases and J shed 0 bases, with 13 bases lying between them. The CDR3 totals 16 residues. Germline-derived CDR1 and CDR2 are SGHNT and YYREEE (reference sequence). The CDR3 DNA reads as TGTGCCAGCAGCTCCCTTGACCGGAGCTCTGGAAACACCATATATTTT. Amino acid sequence: CASSSLDRSSGNTIYF.

The J gene is TRBJ2-1, the V gene TRBV18; 9 bases fit TRBD1. J lost 8 bases, V lost 5 bases, and 10 bases had no gene match. This CDR3 has 15 residues. CDR1 is KGHSH, CDR2 LQKENI, per germline. CDR3 loop: CASSSDRGSWDEQFF. The DNA of the CDR3 is TGTGCCAGCTCATCGGACAGGGGCTCTTGGGATGAGCAGTTCTTC.

The chain employs TRBV5-1 and TRBJ1-1; possible D gene TRBD1, 5 bases. Germline V CDR1 and CDR2: SGHRS, YFSETQ. This CDR3 region has 13 residues. The germline V and J ends were trimmed by 5 bases and 1 base, with 9 bases remaining between them. CDR3 sequence: CASRFGQNTEAFF. The DNA of the CDR3 is TGCGCCAGCAGATTCGGACAGAACACTGAAGCTTTCTTT.

The gene calls are TRBV27 and TRBJ1-1; 10 nucleotides agree with TRBD1. With V trimmed by 6 bases and J by 11 bases, 9 bases remained unmatched. The length of the CDR3 is 13 residues. Germline V gene data show CDR1 as MNHEY and CDR2 as SMNVEV (reference sequence). The CDR3 DNA reads TGTGCCAGCAGCTCCGGGACAGGGGATAGGGCTTTCTTT. As protein: CASSSGTGDRAFF.

The chain carries TRBV9 and TRBJ2-3, with TRBD1 as a possible D gene (5 bases). Germline-derived CDR1 and CDR2 are SGDLS and YYNGEE. Trimming stripped 0 bases from V and 0 bases from J, with 20 bases between. This CDR3 region has 19 residues. The chain's CDR3 is CASSVVQVAEEASTDTQYF. The CDR3 nucleotides read TGTGCCAGCAGCGTAGTACAGGTGGCTGAAGAGGCCAGCACAGATACGCAGTATTTT.

This clone was picked up a small number of times. The chain carries TRBV5-1 and TRBJ2-2; the D gene is possibly TRBD1 (6 bases). This CDR3 is 16 amino acids long. V was trimmed by 0 bases and J by 3 bases, leaving 12 bases between them. CDR1 and CDR2 (germline): SGHRS, YFSETQ. The CDR3 DNA reads TGCGCCAGCAGCTTGGCCTGGGGGCGGGACACCGGGGAGCTGTTTTTT. Protein: CASSLAWGRDTGELFF.

This clone was recorded only once. The chain is built from TRBV19 and TRBJ2-1; a weak D match, TRBD2 (6 bases). V was shortened by 8 bases and J by 7 bases, with 24 bases between the two germline ends. This CDR3 region has 16 residues. Germline CDR1 and CDR2: LNHDA and SQIVND (reference sequence). In nucleotides, the CDR3 is TGTGCCAGTTCCACCGGGGGTTGGGGGGAAATGAATGAGCAGTTCTTC. This gives the protein CASSTGGWGEMNEQFF.

The chain recombines TRBV5-1 with TRBJ2-1, with a weak D call TRBD1 (5 bases). The CDR3 sequence is 14 residues long. The V gene lost 6 bases and the J gene lost 4 bases, with 14 bases spanning the gap. From germline, CDR1 is SGHRS and CDR2 YFSETQ. The chain's CDR3 is CASKSGNEYNEQFF. CDR3 sequence (DNA): TGCGCCAGCAAGTCAGGGAATGAGTACAATGAGCAGTTCTTC.

J is TRBJ2-4 and V is TRBV27; TRBD2 aligns across 7 bases. The CDR3 length is 12 residues. Trimming removed 6 bases from V and 4 bases from J; junction bases left unmatched: 0. Germline V gene lookup returns CDR1 MNHEY and CDR2 SMNVEV (reference sequence). CDR3 loop: CASRGGKNIQYF. CDR3 sequence (DNA): TGTGCCAGCAGGGGAGGGAAAAACATTCAGTACTTC.

The V call is TRBV19, the J call TRBJ2-4; 11 bases match TRBD1. The length of the CDR3 is 17 residues. Germline V lookup: CDR1 LNHDA, CDR2 SQIVND (reference sequence). V shed 5 bases and J 0 bases; nucleotides not matched to a gene: 6. The CDR3 loop reads CASSPGQGELAKNIQYF. In DNA form, the CDR3 reads TGTGCCAGTAGTCCGGGACAGGGGGAGTTAGCCAAAAACATTCAGTACTTC.

Only one count was recorded for this clone. This chain joins TRBV15 and TRBJ1-2, with 11 bases lining up with TRBD1. The CDR3 extends over 13 amino acids. V trimming: 8 bases; J trimming: 2 bases; junction bases outside the gene matches: 1. Germline V gives CDR1 LNHNV, CDR2 YYDKDF (reference sequence). The CDR3 coding sequence is TGTGCCACCGGGACAGGGGGGAACTATGGCTACACCTTC. Translation gives CATGTGGNYGYTF.

The chain joins TRBV3-1 (or the pseudogene TRBV3-2) to TRBJ1-6, with D possibly being TRBD1 (5 bases). Germline V lookup: CDR1 LGHDT, CDR2 YNNKEL (reference sequence). The CDR3 totals 16 residues. Between the trimmed V and J ends, which lost 4 bases and 7 bases, there was a span of 17 bases. CDR3 protein: CASSPQVQGGNSPLHF. CDR3 bases: TGTGCCAGCAGCCCCCAAGTTCAGGGAGGGAATTCACCCCTCCACTTT.

The chain couples TRBV5-8 to TRBJ2-7, with D possibly being TRBD2 (7 bases). The ends were cut back, 2 bases at V and 2 bases at J, with 17 bases in the middle. The CDR3 consists of 16 residues. Germline CDR1 SGHTS, CDR2 YDEGEE. CDR3 bases: TGTGCCAGCAGCTTTGGGTCCGCGGGGGCGACCTACGAGCAGTACTTC. This codes for CASSFGSAGATYEQYF.

The chain joins TRBV19 to TRBJ1-2, with TRBD1 matching over 7 bases. Germline loops: CDR1 LNHDA, CDR2 SQIVND (reference sequence). There are 15 residues in the CDR3. V dropped 0 bases and J dropped 2; count of bases not matched to a gene: 3. This CDR3 is CASSIDRGRNYGYTF. The CDR3, as DNA: TGTGCCAGTAGTATAGACAGGGGGAGAAACTATGGCTACACCTTC.

The chain joins TRBV7-2 to TRBJ1-2; 7 bases map to TRBD1. CDR3 length: 15 amino acids. Looked up from germline, CDR1 is SGHTA and CDR2 is FQGNSA. Trimming at V came to 5 bases and at J to 0 bases, leaving 6 bases not matched to a gene. This chain's CDR3 is CASSPWTGSNYGYTF. The CDR3 DNA is TGTGCCAGCAGCCCTTGGACAGGATCTAACTATGGCTACACCTTC. Filled out from reference TRBV7-2 and TRBJ1-2, the complete variable domain reads GAGVSQSPSNKVTEKGKDVELRCDPISGHTALYWYRQSLGQGLEFLIYFQGNSAPDKSGLPSDRFSAERTGGSVSTLTIQRTQQEDSAVYLCASSPWTGSNYGYTFGSGTRLTVV.

This sequence joins TRBV4-3 and TRBJ1-6; D call uncertain. Germline V gene lookup returns CDR1 LGHNA and CDR2 YSLEER. The CDR3 runs 15 residues. Trimming took off 2 bases at V and 6 bases at J, with 11 bases between the two ends. The CDR3 DNA is TGCGCCAGCAGCCAATTTAAAACAGTTAATTCACCCCTCCACTTT. Its protein product is CASSQFKTVNSPLHF.

The rearrangement joins TRBV5-1 to TRBJ2-1, with 10 positions matching TRBD2. Germline values: CDR1 SGHRS, CDR2 YFSETQ. Trimming cost V 3 bases and J 6 bases; bases outside gene matches: 3. This CDR3 has 14 amino acids. This chain's CDR3 is CASSSGLAANEQFF. DNA for the CDR3: TGCGCCAGCAGCTCCGGACTAGCGGCCAATGAGCAGTTCTTC.

This chain uses TRBV11-2 with TRBJ1-6; TRBD1 is a possible D gene (6 bases). The CDR3 sequence is 16 residues long. Germline assignment: CDR1 SGHAT and CDR2 FQNNGV. V shed 2 bases and J shed 7 bases, with 15 bases lying between them. The CDR3 sequence is CASSLSPGVGNSPLHF. The CDR3, as DNA: TGTGCCAGCAGCTTATCCCCAGGGGTGGGGAATTCACCCCTCCACTTT.

The rearrangement links TRBV18 to TRBJ1-2; a possible D gene is TRBD1 (6 bases). The V gene's germline CDR1 is KGHSH and CDR2 LQKENI. The V end was cut by 4 bases, the J end by 6 bases, with 18 bases between. The CDR3 contains 15 residues. The CDR3 is CASSRETGTINGYTF. In nucleotides, the CDR3 is TGTGCCAGCTCACGGGAGACAGGCACCATTAATGGCTACACCTTC.